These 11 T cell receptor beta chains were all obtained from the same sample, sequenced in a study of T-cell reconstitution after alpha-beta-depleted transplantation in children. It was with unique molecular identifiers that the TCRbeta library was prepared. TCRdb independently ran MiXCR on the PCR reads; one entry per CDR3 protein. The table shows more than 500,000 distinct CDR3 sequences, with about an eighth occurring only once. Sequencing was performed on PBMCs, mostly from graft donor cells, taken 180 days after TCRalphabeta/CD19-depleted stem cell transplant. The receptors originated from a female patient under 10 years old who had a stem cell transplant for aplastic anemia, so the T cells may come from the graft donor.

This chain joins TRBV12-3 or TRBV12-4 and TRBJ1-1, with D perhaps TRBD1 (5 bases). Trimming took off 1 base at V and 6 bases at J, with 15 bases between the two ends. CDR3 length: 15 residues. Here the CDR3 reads CASSLEGARSAEAFF. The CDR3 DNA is TGTGCCAGCAGTTTAGAAGGGGCGAGGTCCGCTGAAGCTTTCTTT.

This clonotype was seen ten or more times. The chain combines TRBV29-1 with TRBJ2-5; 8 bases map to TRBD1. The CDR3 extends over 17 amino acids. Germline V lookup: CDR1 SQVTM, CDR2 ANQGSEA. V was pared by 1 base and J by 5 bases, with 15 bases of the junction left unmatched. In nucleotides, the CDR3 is TGCAGCGTTGAAGGGGGTCCAGGACAGGGACGGGTCGAGACCCAGTACTTC. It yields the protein CSVEGGPGQGRVETQYF.

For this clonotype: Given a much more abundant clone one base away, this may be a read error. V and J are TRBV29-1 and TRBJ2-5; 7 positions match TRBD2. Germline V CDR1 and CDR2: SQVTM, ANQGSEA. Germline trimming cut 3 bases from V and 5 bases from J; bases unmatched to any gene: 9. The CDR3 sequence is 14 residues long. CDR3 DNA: TGCAGCGTTGACGGGGGGACTACCGTGGAGACCCAGTACTTC. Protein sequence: CSVDGGTTVETQYF.

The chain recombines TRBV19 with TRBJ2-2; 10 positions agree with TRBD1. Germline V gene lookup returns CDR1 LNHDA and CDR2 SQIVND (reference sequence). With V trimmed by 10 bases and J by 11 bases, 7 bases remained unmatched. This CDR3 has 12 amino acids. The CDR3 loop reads CATGTGVSELFF. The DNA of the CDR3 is TGTGCCACAGGGACAGGGGTCTCTGAGCTGTTTTTT.

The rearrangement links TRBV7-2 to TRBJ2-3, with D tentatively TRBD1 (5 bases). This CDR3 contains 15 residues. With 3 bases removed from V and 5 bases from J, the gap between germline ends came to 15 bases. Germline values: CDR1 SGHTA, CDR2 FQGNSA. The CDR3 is CASSLVSNRGDTQYF. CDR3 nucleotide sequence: TGTGCCAGCAGCTTGGTTTCTAATAGGGGAGATACGCAGTATTTT.

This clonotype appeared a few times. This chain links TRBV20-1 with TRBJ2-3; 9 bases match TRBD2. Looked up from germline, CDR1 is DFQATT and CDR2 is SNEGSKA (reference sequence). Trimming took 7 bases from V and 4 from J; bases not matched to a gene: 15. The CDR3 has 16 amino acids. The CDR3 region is CSVPGGSGSFADTQYF. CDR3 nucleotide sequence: TGCAGTGTCCCCGGCGGTAGCGGGAGTTTTGCAGATACGCAGTATTTT.

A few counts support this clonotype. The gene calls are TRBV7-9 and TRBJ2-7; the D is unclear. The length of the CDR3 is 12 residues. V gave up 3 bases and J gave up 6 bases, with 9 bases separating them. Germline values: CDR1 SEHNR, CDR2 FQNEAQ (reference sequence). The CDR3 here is CASSLEGFEQYV. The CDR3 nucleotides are TGTGCCAGCAGCTTGGAAGGGTTCGAGCAGTACGTC.

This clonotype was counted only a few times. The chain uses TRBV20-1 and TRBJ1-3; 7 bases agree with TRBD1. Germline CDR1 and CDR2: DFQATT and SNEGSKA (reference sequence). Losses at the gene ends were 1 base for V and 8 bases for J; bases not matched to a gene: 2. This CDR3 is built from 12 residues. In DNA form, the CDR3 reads TGCAGTGCTAGAGGACAGGGTGACACCATATATTTT. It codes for CSARGQGDTIYF.

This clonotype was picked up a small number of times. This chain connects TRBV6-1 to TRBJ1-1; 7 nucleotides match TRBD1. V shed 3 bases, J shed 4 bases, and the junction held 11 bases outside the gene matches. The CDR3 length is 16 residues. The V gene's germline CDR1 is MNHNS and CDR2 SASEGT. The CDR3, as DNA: TGTGCCAGCAGTGATGGGACAGCACCAGCGTTCACTGAAGCTTTCTTT. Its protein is CASSDGTAPAFTEAFF.

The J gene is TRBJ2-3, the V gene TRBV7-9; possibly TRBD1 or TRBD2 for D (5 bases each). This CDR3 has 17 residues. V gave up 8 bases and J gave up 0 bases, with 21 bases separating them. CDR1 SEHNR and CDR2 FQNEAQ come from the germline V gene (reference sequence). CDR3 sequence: CASPSPPGTSSTDTQYF. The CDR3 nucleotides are TGTGCCAGCCCTTCACCCCCCGGGACCTCCAGCACAGATACGCAGTATTTT.

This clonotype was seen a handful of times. As DNA, the CDR3 is TGTGCCACCAGCAGACGGCTGGGGGCGGGAGTCTACAATGAGCAGTTCTTC. It codes for CATSRRLGAGVYNEQFF. This chain links TRBV15 with TRBJ2-1; possibly TRBD2 for D (7 bases). CDR1 and CDR2 (germline): LNHNV, YYDKDF (reference sequence). V gave up 2 bases and J gave up 3 bases, with 17 bases separating them. The CDR3 extends over 17 amino acids.